This passage covers 19 T cell receptor beta chains from one sample sequenced in a study of naive and memory T cell subsets. Both TRBC1 and TRBC2 were covered by a beta constant-region primer of two equimolar oligonucleotides. TCRdb reprocessed the UMI-ligation and nested PCR reads via MiXCR and lists one record per CDR3 protein. The data hold 29,000 or so distinct CDR3 sequences, with roughly 10% observed a single time. Sample: effector memory CD4+ T cells from blood. The subset is: effector memory, CD45RA- CD27-. The receptors here all came from a human donor in good health.

CDR3 region: CASSYGGARTEAFF. CDR3 bases: TGTGCCAGCAGCTACGGGGGGGCGCGAACTGAAGCTTTCTTT. V and J are TRBV7-2 and TRBJ1-1, with D possibly being TRBD1 (6 bases). The length of the CDR3 is 14 residues. CDR1 and CDR2 (germline): SGHTA, FQGNSA. Between the trimmed V and J ends, which lost 4 bases and 5 bases, there was a span of 14 bases.

This clonotype was observed a handful of times. CDR3 nucleotides: TGTGCCAGCAGTGGTGAGGGCCGACCTAACTATGGCTACACCTTC. Translating it yields CASSGEGRPNYGYTF. This rearrangement joins TRBV2 to TRBJ1-2, with D unresolved. The CDR3 has 15 residues. Germline CDR1 reads SNHLY; CDR2 reads FYNNEI. Trimming took off 4 bases at V and 0 bases at J, with 12 bases between the two ends.

This clonotype was picked up a small number of times. The V call is TRBV7-3, the J call TRBJ2-1; 9 bases agree with TRBD2. V lost 2 bases, J lost 5 bases, and 7 bases stayed unmatched. CDR3 size: 16 residues. The germline V gene has CDR1 SGHTA and CDR2 FQGTGA. The CDR3 nucleotides are TGTGCCAGCAGCTTATATAGGCGGGGGGGCAACAATGAGCAGTTCTTC. Protein product: CASSLYRRGGNNEQFF.

The CDR3 loop reads CASSLGGGGTEAFF. CDR3 sequence (DNA): TGTGCCAGCAGCTTAGGAGGGGGAGGAACTGAAGCTTTCTTT. This rearrangement joins TRBV7-2 to TRBJ1-1, with D perhaps matching TRBD1 (6 bases). The V end was cut by 1 base, the J end by 5 bases, with 11 bases between. Germline CDR1 reads SGHTA; CDR2 reads FQGNSA. This CDR3 is 14 amino acids long. The whole variable domain, filled in from reference TRBV7-2 and TRBJ1-1, reads GAGVSQSPSNKVTEKGKDVELRCDPISGHTALYWYRQSLGQGLEFLIYFQGNSAPDKSGLPSDRFSAERTGGSVSTLTIQRTQQEDSAVYLCASSLGGGGTEAFFGQGTRLTVV.

The rearrangement uses TRBV14 and TRBJ1-4; 8 positions match TRBD1. The CDR3 loop spans 14 amino acids. V lost 4 bases, J lost 8 bases, and 6 bases stayed unmatched. In germline, CDR1 is SGHDN, CDR2 FVKESK. The CDR3 nucleotides are TGTGCCAGCAGCCCCAGGGGGCACACGGAAAAACTGTTTTTT. It translates to CASSPRGHTEKLFF. The whole variable domain, filled in from reference TRBV14 and TRBJ1-4, reads EAGVTQFPSHSVIEKGQTVTLRCDPISGHDNLYWYRRVMGKEIKFLLHFVKESKQDESGMPNNRFLAERTGGTYSTLKVQPAELEDSGVYFCASSPRGHTEKLFFGSGTQLSVL.

The chain carries TRBV19 and TRBJ2-1, with D uncertain. Germline CDR1 reads LNHDA; CDR2 reads SQIVND (reference sequence). V lost 10 bases to trimming and J lost 6 bases, with 19 bases between them. The CDR3 extends over 14 amino acids. CDR3 sequence: CATNRGSVFNEQFF. DNA of the CDR3: TGTGCCACCAACCGAGGTTCAGTCTTCAATGAGCAGTTCTTC.

The gene calls are TRBV4-3 and TRBJ1-3; D might be TRBD1 (5 bases). V was trimmed by 2 bases and J by 2 bases, leaving 22 bases between them. The CDR3 consists of 19 residues. Germline CDR1 and CDR2: LGHNA and YSLEER. CDR3 residues: CASSQPGPGSGDAGNTIYF. Written as DNA, the CDR3 is TGCGCCAGCAGCCAACCGGGCCCGGGATCGGGGGACGCTGGAAACACCATATATTTT.

A few counts support this clonotype. V usage is TRBV12-3 or TRBV12-4 and J usage is TRBJ2-2, with D perhaps TRBD1 (6 bases). V was clipped by 5 bases and J by 5 bases, with 9 bases between them. The CDR3 contains 13 residues. In DNA, the CDR3 is TGTGCCAGCAGTAAGGACAGAACCGGGGAGCTGTTTTTT. This gives the protein CASSKDRTGELFF.

This clonotype was found a few times. CDR3 bases: TGTGCCAGCAGGAGGACAGGGGGACGTACCTACGAGCAGTACTTC. It translates to CASRRTGGRTYEQYF. This chain joins TRBV14 and TRBJ2-7; 10 bases are shared with TRBD1. The V gene's germline CDR1 is SGHDN and CDR2 FVKESK. The CDR3 has 15 amino acids. The junction had 7 bases not matched to a gene; V was cut back by 6 bases and J by 2 bases. The full variable domain, completed using reference TRBV14 and TRBJ2-7, is EAGVTQFPSHSVIEKGQTVTLRCDPISGHDNLYWYRRVMGKEIKFLLHFVKESKQDESGMPNNRFLAERTGGTYSTLKVQPAELEDSGVYFCASRRTGGRTYEQYFGPGTRLTVT.

This clonotype appeared many times. This chain connects TRBV11-3 to TRBJ2-1; a possible D gene is TRBD2 (6 bases). The CDR3 has 15 amino acids. Germline V gene data show CDR1 as SGHNT and CDR2 as YENEEA. Between the trimmed V and J ends, which lost 5 bases and 7 bases, there was a span of 18 bases. CDR3 bases: TGTGCCAGCAGCCGTCCGGTGCGGGAAGGGAATGAGCAGTTCTTC. This codes for CASSRPVREGNEQFF.

This clonotype was detected many times. V usage is TRBV7-8 and J usage is TRBJ1-5; D gene unclear. CDR1 and CDR2 (germline): SGHVS, FQNEAQ. CDR3 length equals 15 residues. V was pared by 1 base and J by 0 bases, with 7 bases between. CDR3 in DNA: TGTGCCAGCAGCTTAGGACTTACTAGCAATCAGCCCCAGCATTTT. This gives the protein CASSLGLTSNQPQHF.

This chain uses TRBV2 with TRBJ2-1; 10 bases match TRBD2. Germline CDR1 SNHLY, CDR2 FYNNEI. V was clipped by 7 bases and J by 8 bases; unmatched bases: 14. The CDR3 loop spans 16 amino acids. The chain's CDR3 is CASTLGVIAGGYEQFF. CDR3 nucleotides: TGTGCCAGCACCCTAGGTGTAATAGCGGGGGGCTATGAGCAGTTCTTC.

The V gene is TRBV19, the J gene TRBJ2-5; the match to TRBD1 covers 7 bases. CDR1 is LNHDA, CDR2 SQIVND, per germline (reference sequence). This CDR3 contains 14 residues. The V and J ends lost 7 bases and 1 base, in that order; junction bases with no gene match: 6. CDR3 sequence (DNA): TGTGCCAGTAATACAGGGGACCTCCAAGAGACCCAGTACTTC. This gives the protein CASNTGDLQETQYF.

This clonotype was counted at least ten times. Mismatch with germline at one junction end may stem from a read error. The V call is TRBV11-1, the J call TRBJ2-7, with 8 bases fitting TRBD1. CDR1 SGHAT and CDR2 FQDESV come from the germline V gene (reference sequence). This CDR3 has 16 residues. CDR3 in amino acids: CASSLAPGQASFEQYF. CDR3 sequence (DNA): TGTGCCAGCAGCTTAGCGCCGGGACAGGCCTCCTTCGAGCAGTACTTC.

The chain uses TRBV7-9 and TRBJ2-5; D might be TRBD1 (6 bases). The CDR3 spans 13 residues. The V gene's germline CDR1 is SEHNR and CDR2 FQNEAQ (reference sequence). Trimming took off 10 bases at V and 5 bases at J, with 17 bases between the two ends. CDR3 in DNA: TGTGCCACCAGGGACAAGCGTGGGGAGACCCAGTACTTC. Encoded protein: CATRDKRGETQYF.

This clonotype has at least ten counts. The rearrangement joins TRBV3-1 to TRBJ2-1; D is uncertain. CDR1 is LGHDT, CDR2 YNNKEL, per germline (reference sequence). Trimming removed 8 bases from V and 1 base from J, with 3 bases in between. The CDR3 runs to 11 residues. CDR3 amino acids: CASESYNEQFF. The CDR3, as DNA: TGTGCCAGCGAATCCTACAATGAGCAGTTCTTC.

This clonotype was seen repeatedly, ten times or more. This chain links TRBV14 with TRBJ2-7; D gene unclear. The V gene's germline CDR1 is SGHDN and CDR2 FVKESK. This CDR3 has 15 amino acids. V was trimmed by 1 base and J by 2 bases, leaving 12 bases between them. The CDR3 loop is CASSQAPYSPYEQYF. In DNA, the CDR3 is TGTGCCAGCAGCCAAGCGCCCTACAGTCCCTACGAGCAGTACTTC. Together with reference TRBV14 and TRBJ2-7, the CDR3 gives the full variable domain: EAGVTQFPSHSVIEKGQTVTLRCDPISGHDNLYWYRRVMGKEIKFLLHFVKESKQDESGMPNNRFLAERTGGTYSTLKVQPAELEDSGVYFCASSQAPYSPYEQYFGPGTRLTVT.

At least ten counts were recorded for this clonotype. The chain is built from TRBV7-8 and TRBJ2-5; D is ambiguous. Germline-derived CDR1 and CDR2 are SGHVS and FQNEAQ. This CDR3 has 11 amino acids. V dropped 4 bases and J dropped 3 bases, with 3 bases sitting between them. CDR3 protein: CASSSKETQYF. DNA for the CDR3: TGTGCCAGCAGCTCTAAAGAGACCCAGTACTTC.

This clonotype was counted at least ten times. The CDR3 bases are TGTGCCAGCAGGGACGCAGGGGCTCGCGAGCAGTACTTC. It codes for CASRDAGAREQYF. The chain joins TRBV5-6 to TRBJ2-7; D might be TRBD1 (6 bases). The germline V gene encodes CDR1 SGHDT and CDR2 YYEEEE. The CDR3 consists of 13 residues. With 5 bases removed from V and 6 bases from J, the gap between germline ends came to 15 bases.